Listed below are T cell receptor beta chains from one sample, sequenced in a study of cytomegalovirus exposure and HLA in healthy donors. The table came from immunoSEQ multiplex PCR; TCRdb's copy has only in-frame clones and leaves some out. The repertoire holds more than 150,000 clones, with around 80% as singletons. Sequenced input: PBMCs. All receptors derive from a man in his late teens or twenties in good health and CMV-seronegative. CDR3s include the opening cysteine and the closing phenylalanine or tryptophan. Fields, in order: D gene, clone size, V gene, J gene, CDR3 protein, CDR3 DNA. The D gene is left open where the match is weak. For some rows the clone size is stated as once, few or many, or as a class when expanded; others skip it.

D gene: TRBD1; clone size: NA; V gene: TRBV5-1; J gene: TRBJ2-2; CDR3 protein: CASRGTGVTGELFF; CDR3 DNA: TGCGCCAGCAGGGGGACAGGGGTCACCGGGGAGCTGTTTTTT
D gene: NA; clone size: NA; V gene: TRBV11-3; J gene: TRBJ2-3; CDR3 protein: CASTRPAGTDTQYF; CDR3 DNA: TGTGCCAGCACGCGACCAGCGGGCACAGATACGCAGTATTTT
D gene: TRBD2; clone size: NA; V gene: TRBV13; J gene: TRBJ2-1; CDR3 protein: CASSPRLAGAINEQFF; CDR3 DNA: TGTGCCAGCAGCCCTCGACTAGCGGGGGCGATAAATGAGCAGTTCTTC
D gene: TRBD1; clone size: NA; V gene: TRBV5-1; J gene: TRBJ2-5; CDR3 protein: CASSRQGGETQYF; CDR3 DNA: TGCGCCAGCAGCCGACAGGGTGGAGAGACCCAGTACTTC
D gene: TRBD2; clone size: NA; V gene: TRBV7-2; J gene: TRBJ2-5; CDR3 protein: CASSLAGGAETQYF; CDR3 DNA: TGTGCCAGCAGCTTAGCCGGGGGGGCGGAGACCCAGTACTTC
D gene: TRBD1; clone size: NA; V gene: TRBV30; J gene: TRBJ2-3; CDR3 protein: CAWSSGRGGPTGISTDTQYF; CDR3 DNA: TGTGCCTGGAGCTCGGGGAGAGGGGGCCCAACAGGGATCAGCACAGATACGCAGTATTTT
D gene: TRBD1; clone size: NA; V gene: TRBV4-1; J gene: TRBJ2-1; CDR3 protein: CASSQDLGQGRREQFF; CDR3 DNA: TGCGCCAGCAGCCAAGATTTAGGACAGGGGAGACGTGAGCAGTTCTTC
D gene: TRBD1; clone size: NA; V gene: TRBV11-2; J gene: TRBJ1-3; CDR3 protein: CASSPTGGRNTIYF; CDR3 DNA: TGTGCCAGCAGCCCGACAGGGGGCAGAAACACCATATATTTT
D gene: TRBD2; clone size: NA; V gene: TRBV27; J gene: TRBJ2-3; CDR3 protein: CASSSPGTSGSSQYF; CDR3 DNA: TGTGCCAGCAGTTCCCCCGGGACTAGCGGGAGTTCGCAGTATTTT
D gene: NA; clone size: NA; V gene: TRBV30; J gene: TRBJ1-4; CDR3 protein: CAWRGRGGEKLFF; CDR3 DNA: TGTGCCTGGAGGGGGAGGGGGGGTGAAAAACTGTTTTTT
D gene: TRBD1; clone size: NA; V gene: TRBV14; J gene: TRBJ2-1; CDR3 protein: CASSPAPPTGSYNEQFF; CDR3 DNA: TGTGCCAGCAGCCCGGCCCCCCCGACAGGGTCCTACAATGAGCAGTTCTTC
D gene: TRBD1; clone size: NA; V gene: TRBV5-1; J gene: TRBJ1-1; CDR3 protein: CASSLVGAGQMNTEAFF; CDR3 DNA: TGCGCCAGCAGCTTGGTTGGGGCGGGACAGATGAACACTGAAGCTTTCTTT
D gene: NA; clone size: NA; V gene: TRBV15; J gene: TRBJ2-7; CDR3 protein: CATSRDLGGNEQYF; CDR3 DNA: TGTGCCACCAGCAGAGATCTTGGGGGGAACGAGCAGTACTTC
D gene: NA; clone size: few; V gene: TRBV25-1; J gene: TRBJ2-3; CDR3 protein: CASTWGGADTQYF; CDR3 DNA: TGTGCCAGCACCTGGGGGGGCGCAGATACGCAGTATTTT
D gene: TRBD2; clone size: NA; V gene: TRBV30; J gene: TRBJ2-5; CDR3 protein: CAWSPGGPGETQYF; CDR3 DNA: TGTGCCTGGAGTCCGGGGGGGCCGGGGGAGACCCAGTACTTC
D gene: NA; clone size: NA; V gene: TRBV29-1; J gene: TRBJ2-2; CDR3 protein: CSVNRWGPSNTGELFF; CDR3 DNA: TGCAGCGTAAACAGGTGGGGTCCGTCGAACACCGGGGAGCTGTTTTTT
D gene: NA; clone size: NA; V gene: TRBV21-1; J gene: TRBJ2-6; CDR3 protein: CASLRDIAGSGANVLTF; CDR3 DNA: TGTGCCAGCCTTCGGGACATCGCTGGCTCTGGGGCCAACGTCCTGACTTTC
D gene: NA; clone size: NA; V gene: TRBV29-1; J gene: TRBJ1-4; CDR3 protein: CSVVSREREKLFF; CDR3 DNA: TGCAGCGTTGTTTCCCGGGAGAGGGAAAAACTGTTTTTT
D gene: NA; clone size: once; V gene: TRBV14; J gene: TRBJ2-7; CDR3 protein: CASSSRLSTYEQYF; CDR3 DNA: TGTGCCAGCAGCAGCAGGTTGTCGACCTACGAGCAGTACTTC
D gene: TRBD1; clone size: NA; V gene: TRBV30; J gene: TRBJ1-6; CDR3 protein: CAWSPRQGAASPLHF; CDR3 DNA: TGTGCCTGGAGCCCGAGACAGGGAGCCGCTTCACCCCTCCACTTT
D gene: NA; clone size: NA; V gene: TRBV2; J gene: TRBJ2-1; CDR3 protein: CASSGSRDRSDDEQFF; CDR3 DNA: TGTGCCAGCAGTGGCAGCCGCGACCGTAGCGATGATGAGCAGTTCTTC
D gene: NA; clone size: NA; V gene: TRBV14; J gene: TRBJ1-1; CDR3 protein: CASSHPRGTTEAFF; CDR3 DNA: TGTGCCAGCAGCCACCCACGGGGGACGACTGAAGCTTTCTTT